The next 9 T cell receptor beta chains were all read from a single sample in a study of identical twins. TCRdb recomputed calls from the 5' RACE reads with MiXCR, one row per CDR3 protein. The sample lists more than 400,000 distinct CDR3 sequences; 13% to 15% were seen once. The sample was also linked to a second study, of yellow fever vaccine responses in identical twins.

Sequencing was done on a sample of CD4+ T cells sorted from blood. These receptors all stem from a woman aged 18-29 years in good health.

This clonotype was found a few times. The rearrangement links TRBV12-3 or TRBV12-4 to TRBJ2-5; 9 bases map to TRBD2. V was pared by 2 bases and J by 5 bases, with 9 bases of the junction left unmatched. This CDR3 is built from 16 residues. This CDR3 reads CASSLMSGGPRETQYF. The CDR3 nucleotides are TGTGCCAGCAGTTTAATGAGCGGGGGGCCGCGGGAGACCCAGTACTTC.

The J gene is TRBJ2-1, the V gene TRBV4-2, with 10 nucleotides matching TRBD2. From germline, CDR1 is LGHNA and CDR2 YNFKEQ. The ends lost 0 bases at V and 4 bases at J; junction bases unmatched: 6. This CDR3 spans 17 amino acids. In DNA form, the CDR3 reads TGTGCCAGCAGCCAAGAGAGTAGGACTAGCGGATACAATGAGCAGTTCTTC. This sequence encodes CASSQESRTSGYNEQFF.

V usage is TRBV3-1 and J usage is TRBJ2-1; 8 bases are a match to TRBD1. The CDR3 consists of 13 residues. Germline CDR1 and CDR2: LGHDT and YNNKEL (reference sequence). With V trimmed by 4 bases and J by 7 bases, 3 bases remained unmatched. The DNA for the CDR3 is TGTGCCAGCAGCCGCCGACAGGGGAATGAGCAGTTCTTC. It translates to CASSRRQGNEQFF.

The chain carries TRBV11-2 and TRBJ2-5, with TRBD2 identical over 9 bases. This CDR3 has 17 residues. The trim removed 0 bases at V and 2 bases at J, leaving 7 bases unmatched. From germline, CDR1 is SGHAT and CDR2 FQNNGV. In nucleotides, the CDR3 is TGTGCCAGCAGCTTAGATCTTCTAGCGGGGAGTCAAGAGACCCAGTACTTC. Translated: CASSLDLLAGSQETQYF.

This chain joins TRBV12-3 or TRBV12-4 and TRBJ1-2, with D uncertain. V was shortened by 3 bases and J by 5 bases, with 10 bases between the two germline ends. The length of the CDR3 is 13 residues. CDR3 in DNA: TGTGCCAGCAGTTTGAGGAGGCTTTATGGCTACACCTTC. It translates to CASSLRRLYGYTF.

This clonotype was counted once. A much larger clone sits a single nucleotide away, making a read error possible. The CDR3 does not close with the conserved phenylalanine or tryptophan, likely indicating a read error. V is TRBV5-1 and J is TRBJ2-2, with D uncertain. In germline, CDR1 is SGHRS, CDR2 YFSETQ. With 4 bases removed from V and 1 base from J, the gap between germline ends came to 8 bases. The CDR3 consists of 14 residues. The CDR3 is CASSPSLNTGELFV. The CDR3 DNA follows: TGCGCCAGCAGCCCAAGTCTGAACACCGGGGAGCTGTTTGTT.

V and J are TRBV28 and TRBJ1-2; weak D call: TRBD1 (6 bases). The V and J ends lost 3 bases and 5 bases respectively, with 16 bases between them. Germline loops: CDR1 MDHEN, CDR2 SYDVKM. The CDR3 spans 15 residues. The CDR3 region has the DNA TGTGCCAGCAGTTTTAGAACAGGGAATAGGTATGGCTACACCTTC. Protein product: CASSFRTGNRYGYTF.

A word on this clonotype: A junction end diverges from the germline sequence, so it may reflect a read error. The chain combines TRBV2 with TRBJ1-4, with D maybe TRBD1 (6 bases). The CDR3 totals 15 residues. Per the germline V gene, CDR1 is SNHLY and CDR2 is FYNNEI. DNA of the CDR3: TGTGCCAGCAGCGAAGGTGGGGGCTTGAGGGAAAAACTGTTTTTT. Its protein is CASSEGGGLREKLFF.

V is TRBV10-3 and J is TRBJ2-1; D might be TRBD2 (5 bases). The V gene's germline CDR1 is ENHRY and CDR2 SYGVKD. The CDR3 consists of 13 residues. The ends were cut back, 2 bases at V and 7 bases at J, with 9 bases in the middle. Written as DNA, the CDR3 is TGTGCCATCAGTGAGCAAAGCGGTAATGAGCAGTTCTTC. It codes for CAISEQSGNEQFF.